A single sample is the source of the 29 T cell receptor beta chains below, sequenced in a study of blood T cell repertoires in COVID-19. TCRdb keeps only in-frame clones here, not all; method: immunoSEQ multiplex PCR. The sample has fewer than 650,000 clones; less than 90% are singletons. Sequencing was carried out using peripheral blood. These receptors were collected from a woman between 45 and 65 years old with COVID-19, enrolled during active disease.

The CDR3 bases are TGTGCCTGGAGTGTTAACAGCGAGACCCAGTACTTC. Its translation is CAWSVNSETQYF. The V call is TRBV30, the J call TRBJ2-5; D is undetermined. The CDR3 sequence is 12 residues long. V was cut by 0 bases and J by 5 bases, with 7 bases left in between. Looked up from germline, CDR1 is GTSNPN and CDR2 is SVGIG (reference sequence). The full variable domain, its missing parts supplied by reference TRBV30 and TRBJ2-5, is SQTIHQWPATLVQPVGSPLSLECTVEGTSNPNLYWYRQAAGRGLQLLFYSVGIGQISSEVPQNLSASRPQDRQFILSSKKLLLSDSGFYLCAWSVNSETQYFGPGTRLLVL.

The CDR3 sequence: CASSRDRVRYEQYF. CDR3 sequence (DNA): TGTGCCAGCAGTCGTGACAGGGTGAGATACGAGCAGTACTTC. V and J are TRBV6-5 and TRBJ2-7; 7 positions agree with TRBD1. Trimming took 5 bases from V and 4 from J; bases not matched to a gene: 8. The CDR3 contains 14 residues. Germline CDR1 and CDR2: MNHEY and SVGAGI.

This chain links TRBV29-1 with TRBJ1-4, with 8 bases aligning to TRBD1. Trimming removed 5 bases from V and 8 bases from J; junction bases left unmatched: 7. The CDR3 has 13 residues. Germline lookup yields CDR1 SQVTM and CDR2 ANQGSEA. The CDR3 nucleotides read TGCAGCGTTCTACAGGGGGTGGGCGAAAAACTGTTTTTT. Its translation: CSVLQGVGEKLFF. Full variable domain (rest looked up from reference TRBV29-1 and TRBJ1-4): SAVISQKPSRDICQRGTSLTIQCQVDSQVTMMFWYRQQPGQSLTLIATANQGSEATYESGFVIDKFPISRPNLTFSTLTVSNMSPEDSSIYLCSVLQGVGEKLFFGSGTQLSVL.

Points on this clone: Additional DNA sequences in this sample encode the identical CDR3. The CDR3 DNA follows: TGTGCCAGCAGCGTAGGAGGCCAAGGGAACACTGAAGCTTTCTTT. It yields the protein CASSVGGQGNTEAFF. The V gene is TRBV9, the J gene TRBJ1-1, with unresolved D. V was clipped by 0 bases and J by 1 base, with 10 bases between them. The CDR3 sequence is 15 residues long. The germline gives CDR1 SGDLS, CDR2 YYNGEE.

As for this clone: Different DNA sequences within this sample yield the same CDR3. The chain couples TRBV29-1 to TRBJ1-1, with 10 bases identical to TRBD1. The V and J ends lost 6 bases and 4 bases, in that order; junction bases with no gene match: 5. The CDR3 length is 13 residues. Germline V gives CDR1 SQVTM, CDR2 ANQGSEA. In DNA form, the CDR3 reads TGCAGCGTACGGACAGGGGGATCCACTGAAGCTTTCTTT. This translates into CSVRTGGSTEAFF.

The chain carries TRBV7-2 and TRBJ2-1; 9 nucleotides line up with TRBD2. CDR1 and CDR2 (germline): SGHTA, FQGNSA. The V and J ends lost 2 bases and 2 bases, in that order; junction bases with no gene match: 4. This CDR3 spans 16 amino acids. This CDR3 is CASSLLAGSTYNEQFF. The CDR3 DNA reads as TGTGCCAGCAGCTTACTAGCGGGGAGCACCTACAATGAGCAGTTCTTC.

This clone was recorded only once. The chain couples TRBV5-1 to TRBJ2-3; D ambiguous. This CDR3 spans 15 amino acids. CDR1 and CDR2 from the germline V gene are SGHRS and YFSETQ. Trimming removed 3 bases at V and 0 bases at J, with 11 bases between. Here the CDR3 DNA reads TGCGCCAGCAGCTACCTGGAGACTAGCACAGATACGCAGTATTTT. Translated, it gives CASSYLETSTDTQYF.

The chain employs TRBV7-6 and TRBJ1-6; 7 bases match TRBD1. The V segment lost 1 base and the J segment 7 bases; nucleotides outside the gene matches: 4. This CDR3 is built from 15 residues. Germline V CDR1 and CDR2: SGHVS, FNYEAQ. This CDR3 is CASSLVGQRNSPLHF. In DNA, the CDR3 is TGTGCCAGCAGCTTAGTGGGACAGAGAAATTCACCCCTCCACTTT.

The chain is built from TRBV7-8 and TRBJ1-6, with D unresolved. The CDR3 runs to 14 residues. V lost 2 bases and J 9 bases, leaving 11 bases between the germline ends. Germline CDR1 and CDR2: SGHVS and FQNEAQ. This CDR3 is CASSLQAVSSPLHF. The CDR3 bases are TGTGCCAGCAGCTTACAGGCCGTGAGTTCACCCCTCCACTTT.

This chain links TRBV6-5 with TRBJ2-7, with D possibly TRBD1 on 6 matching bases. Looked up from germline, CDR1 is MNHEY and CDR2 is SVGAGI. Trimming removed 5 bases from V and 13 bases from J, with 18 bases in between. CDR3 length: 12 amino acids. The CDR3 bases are TGTGCCAGCAGTCCCGACAGGAGAAGCAACTACTTC. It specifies CASSPDRRSNYF.

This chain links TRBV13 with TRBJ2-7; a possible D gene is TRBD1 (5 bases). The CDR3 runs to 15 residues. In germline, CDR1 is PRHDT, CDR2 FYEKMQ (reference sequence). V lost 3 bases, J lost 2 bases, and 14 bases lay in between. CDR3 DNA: TGTGCCAGCAGCTTTTCGACCGAAGGGGCCTACGAGCAGTACTTC. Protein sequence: CASSFSTEGAYEQYF. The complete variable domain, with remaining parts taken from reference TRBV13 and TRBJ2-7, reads AAGVIQSPRHLIKEKRETATLKCYPIPRHDTVYWYQQGPGQDPQFLISFYEKMQSDKGSIPDRFSAQQFSDYHSELNMSSLELGDSALYFCASSFSTEGAYEQYFGPGTRLTVT.

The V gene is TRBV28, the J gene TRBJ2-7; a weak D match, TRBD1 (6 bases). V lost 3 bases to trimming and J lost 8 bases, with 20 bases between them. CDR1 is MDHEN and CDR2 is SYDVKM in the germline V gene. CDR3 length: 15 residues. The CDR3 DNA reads TGTGCCAGCAGTTTCTCCCAGGGGAAAAGTCTTAAGCAGTACTTC. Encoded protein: CASSFSQGKSLKQYF.

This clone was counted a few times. CDR3 region: CASSYNGQGITPLHF. The CDR3 DNA sequence: TGTGCCAGCAGTTATAACGGACAGGGTATTACACCCCTCCACTTT. The chain carries TRBV6-5 and TRBJ1-6, with 8 bases lining up with TRBD1. The CDR3 is 15 residues long. CDR1 is MNHEY and CDR2 is SVGAGI in the germline V gene. J was trimmed by 11 bases and V by 3 bases; bases with no gene match: 9.

CDR3 in amino acids: CASSDRGTFF. The CDR3 DNA reads TGTGCCAGCAGTGACAGGGGAACTTTCTTT. The chain employs TRBV2 and TRBJ1-1, with D perhaps matching TRBD1 (6 bases). The ends were cut back, 3 bases at V and 12 bases at J, with 8 bases in the middle. This CDR3 comprises 10 residues. Germline-derived CDR1 and CDR2 are SNHLY and FYNNEI.

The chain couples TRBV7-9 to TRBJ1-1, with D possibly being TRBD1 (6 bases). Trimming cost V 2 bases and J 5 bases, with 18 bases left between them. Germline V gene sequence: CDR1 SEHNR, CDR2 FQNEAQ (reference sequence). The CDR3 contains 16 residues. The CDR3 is CASSLPSRTAGTEAFF. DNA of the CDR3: TGTGCCAGCAGCTTACCCTCTCGGACAGCGGGGACTGAAGCTTTCTTT.

The CDR3 sequence is CASSPAGREKAFF. CDR3 sequence (DNA): TGTGCCAGCAGCCCCGCGGGGAGGGAAAAAGCTTTCTTT. The rearrangement joins TRBV11-2 to TRBJ1-1; D is ambiguous. This CDR3 is built from 13 residues. Germline V gene lookup returns CDR1 SGHAT and CDR2 FQNNGV. Trimming took off 5 bases at V and 9 bases at J, with 16 bases between the two ends.

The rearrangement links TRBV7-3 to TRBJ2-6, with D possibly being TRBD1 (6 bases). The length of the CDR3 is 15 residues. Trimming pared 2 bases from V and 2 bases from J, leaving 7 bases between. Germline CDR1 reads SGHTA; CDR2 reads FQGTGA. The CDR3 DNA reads TGTGCCAGCAGCTTACAGGGGACTGGGGCCAACGTCCTGACTTTC. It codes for CASSLQGTGANVLTF. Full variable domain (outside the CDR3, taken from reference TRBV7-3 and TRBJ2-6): GAGVSQTPSNKVTEKGKYVELRCDPISGHTALYWYRQSLGQGPEFLIYFQGTGAADDSGLPNDRFFAVRPEGSVSTLKIQRTERGDSAVYLCASSLQGTGANVLTFGAGSRLTVL.

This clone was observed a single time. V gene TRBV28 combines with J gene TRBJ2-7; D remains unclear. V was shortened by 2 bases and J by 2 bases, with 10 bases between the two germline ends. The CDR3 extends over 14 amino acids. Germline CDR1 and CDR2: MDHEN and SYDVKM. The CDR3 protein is CASSLGRTTYEQYF. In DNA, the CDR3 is TGTGCCAGCAGTTTAGGGCGCACCACCTACGAGCAGTACTTC.

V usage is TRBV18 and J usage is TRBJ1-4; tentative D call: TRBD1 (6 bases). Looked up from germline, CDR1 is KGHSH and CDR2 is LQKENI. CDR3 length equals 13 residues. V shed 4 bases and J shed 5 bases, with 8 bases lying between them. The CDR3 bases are TGTGCCAGCTCACGACAGGAGAATGAAAAACTGTTTTTT. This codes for CASSRQENEKLFF.

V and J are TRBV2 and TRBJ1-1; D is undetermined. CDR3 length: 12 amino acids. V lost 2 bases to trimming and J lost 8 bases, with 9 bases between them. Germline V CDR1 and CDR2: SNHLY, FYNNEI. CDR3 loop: CASSELETEAFF. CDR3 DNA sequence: TGTGCCAGCAGTGAACTAGAAACAGAAGCTTTCTTT.

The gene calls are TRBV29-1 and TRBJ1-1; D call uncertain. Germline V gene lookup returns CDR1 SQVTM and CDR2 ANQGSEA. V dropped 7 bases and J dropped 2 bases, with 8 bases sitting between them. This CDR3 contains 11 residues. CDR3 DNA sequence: TGCAGCGGCAGCGTAAACACTGAAGCTTTCTTT. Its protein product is CSGSVNTEAFF.

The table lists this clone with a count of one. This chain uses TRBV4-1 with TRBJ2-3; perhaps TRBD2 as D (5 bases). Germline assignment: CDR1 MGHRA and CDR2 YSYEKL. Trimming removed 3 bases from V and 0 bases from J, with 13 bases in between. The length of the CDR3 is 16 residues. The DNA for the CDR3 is TGCGCCAGCAGCCAGATGTTCCGGGGTAGCACAGATACGCAGTATTTT. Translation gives CASSQMFRGSTDTQYF.

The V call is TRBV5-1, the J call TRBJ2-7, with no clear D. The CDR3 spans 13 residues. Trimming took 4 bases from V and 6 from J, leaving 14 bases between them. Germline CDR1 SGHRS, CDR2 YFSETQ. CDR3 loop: CASSPGPAGEQYF. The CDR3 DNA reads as TGCGCCAGCAGCCCCGGCCCGGCAGGCGAGCAGTACTTC.

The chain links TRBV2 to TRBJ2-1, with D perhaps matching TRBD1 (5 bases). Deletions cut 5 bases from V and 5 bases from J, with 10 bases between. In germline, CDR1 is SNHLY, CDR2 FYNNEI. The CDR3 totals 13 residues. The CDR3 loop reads CASSQTENNEQFF. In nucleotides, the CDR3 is TGTGCCAGCAGTCAGACAGAGAACAATGAGCAGTTCTTC.

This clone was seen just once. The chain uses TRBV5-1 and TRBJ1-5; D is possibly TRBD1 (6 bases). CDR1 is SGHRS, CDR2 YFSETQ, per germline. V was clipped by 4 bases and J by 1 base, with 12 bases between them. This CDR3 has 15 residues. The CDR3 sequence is CASSPQGGSNQPQHF. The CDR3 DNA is TGCGCCAGCAGCCCACAGGGTGGGAGCAATCAGCCCCAGCATTTT. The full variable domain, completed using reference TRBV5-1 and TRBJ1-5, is KAGVTQTPRYLIKTRGQQVTLSCSPISGHRSVSWYQQTPGQGLQFLFEYFSETQRNKGNFPGRFSGRQFSNSRSEMNVSTLELGDSALYLCASSPQGGSNQPQHFGDGTRLSIL.

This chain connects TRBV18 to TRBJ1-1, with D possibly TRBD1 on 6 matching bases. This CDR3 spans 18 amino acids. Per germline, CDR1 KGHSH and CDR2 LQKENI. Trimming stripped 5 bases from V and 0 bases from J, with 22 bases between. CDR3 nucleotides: TGTGCCAGCTCATCCGAACTGACAGGTGGGGTTATGAACACTGAAGCTTTCTTT. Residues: CASSSELTGGVMNTEAFF.

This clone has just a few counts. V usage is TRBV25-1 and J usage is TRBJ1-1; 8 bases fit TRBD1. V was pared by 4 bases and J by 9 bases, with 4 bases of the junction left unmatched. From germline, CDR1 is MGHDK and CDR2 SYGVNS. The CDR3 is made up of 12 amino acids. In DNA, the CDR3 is TGTGCCAGCAGTGGAGGGACAGGACAAGCTTTCTTT. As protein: CASSGGTGQAFF.

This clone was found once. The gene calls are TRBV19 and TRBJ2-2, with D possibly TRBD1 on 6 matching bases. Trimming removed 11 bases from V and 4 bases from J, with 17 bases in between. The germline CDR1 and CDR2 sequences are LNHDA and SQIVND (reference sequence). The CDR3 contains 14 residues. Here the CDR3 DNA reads TGTGCCGCCCACGCCAGGGGCGGCACCGGGGAGCTGTTTTTT. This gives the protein CAAHARGGTGELFF.

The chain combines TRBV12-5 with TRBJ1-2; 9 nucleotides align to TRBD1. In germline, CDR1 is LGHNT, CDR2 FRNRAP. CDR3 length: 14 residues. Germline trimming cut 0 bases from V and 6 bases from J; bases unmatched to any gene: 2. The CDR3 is CASGLVGQGNGYTF. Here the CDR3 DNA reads TGTGCTAGTGGTTTGGTCGGACAGGGGAATGGCTACACCTTC. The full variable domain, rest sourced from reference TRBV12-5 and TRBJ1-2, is DARVTQTPRHKVTEMGQEVTMRCQPILGHNTVFWYRQTMMQGLELLAYFRNRAPLDDSGMPKDRFSAEMPDATLATLKIQPSEPRDSAVYFCASGLVGQGNGYTFGSGTRLTVV.